The 25 T cell receptor beta chains below were found in one sample sequenced in a study of cytomegalovirus exposure and HLA in healthy donors. 60 Vbeta and 13 Jbeta primers were used in PCR. Sequencing used immunoSEQ multiplex PCR; TCRdb keeps in-frame clones, though not all of them. Of fewer than 200,000 clones detected, around 83% appear once; the ten largest clones hold 0.96%. Sample: PBMCs. These receptors were obtained from a girl aged 2 to 9 in good health and CMV-seropositive.

This clone was counted only a few times. This sequence joins TRBV4-1 and TRBJ2-1; weak D call: TRBD2 (6 bases). V was cut by 0 bases and J by 2 bases, with 8 bases left in between. The CDR3 extends over 15 amino acids. CDR1 is MGHRA, CDR2 YSYEKL, per germline. The CDR3 coding sequence is TGCGCCAGCAGCCAAGACCGGACTACCTACAATGAGCAGTTCTTC. Its translation: CASSQDRTTYNEQFF.

In its sample, this clone was seen a few times. The chain is built from TRBV25-1 and TRBJ1-6, with TRBD1 matching 8 bases. This CDR3 spans 15 amino acids. CDR1 is MGHDK, CDR2 SYGVNS, per germline. After removal of 6 bases from V and 6 bases from J, the junction contained 7 bases not matched to a gene. The CDR3 bases are TGTGCCAGCAGGGTGGCAGGGGGCTTTAATTCACCCCTCCACTTT. Its protein product is CASRVAGGFNSPLHF.

This sequence joins TRBV29-1 and TRBJ2-3, with TRBD2 matching 14 bases. J lost 5 bases, V lost 2 bases, and 6 bases had no gene match. This CDR3 is 16 amino acids long. CDR1 is SQVTM and CDR2 is ANQGSEA in the germline V gene. The chain's CDR3 is CSVEIRGLAGVDTQYF. CDR3 in DNA: TGCAGCGTTGAAATTCGGGGACTAGCGGGAGTAGATACGCAGTATTTT.

The chain couples TRBV28 to TRBJ1-3, with D possibly TRBD1 on 5 matching bases. The V end was cut by 4 bases, the J end by 11 bases, with 15 bases between. This CDR3 contains 13 residues. Germline V gives CDR1 MDHEN, CDR2 SYDVKM. CDR3 protein: CASSSPWGGSIYF. Written as DNA, the CDR3 is TGTGCCAGCAGTTCGCCCTGGGGGGGGTCCATATATTTT.

The chain links TRBV5-1 to TRBJ1-3; possible D gene TRBD1, 6 bases. The ends were cut back, 0 bases at V and 4 bases at J, with 14 bases in the middle. The CDR3 contains 16 residues. Germline V gene data show CDR1 as SGHRS and CDR2 as YFSETQ. CDR3 residues: CASSLVGEGHGNTIYF. CDR3 bases: TGCGCCAGCAGCTTGGTGGGAGAGGGACACGGAAACACCATATATTTT.

This chain connects TRBV5-1 to TRBJ1-1; D gene ambiguous. CDR3 length: 14 amino acids. Germline-derived CDR1 and CDR2 are SGHRS and YFSETQ. Trimming left V 0 bases short and J 4 bases short, with 10 bases between. CDR3 residues: CASSLATAGTEAFF. The DNA for the CDR3 is TGCGCCAGCAGCTTGGCCACCGCGGGCACTGAAGCTTTCTTT.

V is TRBV15 and J is TRBJ2-3; 7 nucleotides match TRBD1. This CDR3 region has 12 residues. The germline V gene encodes CDR1 LNHNV and CDR2 YYDKDF (reference sequence). V trimming: 1 base; J trimming: 11 bases; junction bases outside the gene matches: 3. CDR3 in DNA: TGTGCCACCAGCAGAGTAGGGACAGTGCAGTATTTT. It encodes CATSRVGTVQYF.

The chain has TRBV29-1 and TRBJ1-2; no clear D gene. CDR1 is SQVTM, CDR2 ANQGSEA, per germline. The CDR3 loop spans 12 amino acids. V was clipped by 8 bases and J by 2 bases, with 12 bases between them. The DNA for the CDR3 is TGCAGCACCAGAGAGGGCAACTATGGCTACACCTTC. Protein product: CSTREGNYGYTF.

This clone showed up just once. V and J are TRBV27 and TRBJ2-1; 7 positions agree with TRBD2. This CDR3 has 22 residues. Germline CDR1 MNHEY, CDR2 SMNVEV (reference sequence). The junction had 31 bases not matched to a gene; V was cut back by 8 bases and J by 3 bases. The CDR3 sequence: CASQGIRGPYEWREYLYNEQFF. The CDR3 nucleotides read TGTGCCAGCCAAGGCATAAGGGGACCTTATGAGTGGCGGGAGTATCTCTACAATGAGCAGTTCTTC.

V is TRBV6-1 and J is TRBJ2-5; 9 bases match TRBD2. V was pared by 4 bases and J by 1 base, with 4 bases of the junction left unmatched. Germline V gene data show CDR1 as MNHNS and CDR2 as SASEGT. This CDR3 spans 15 amino acids. The CDR3 sequence is CASSGSGRTQETQYF. The CDR3 DNA sequence: TGTGCCAGCAGTGGGAGCGGGAGGACCCAAGAGACCCAGTACTTC.

Regarding this clone: Other DNA sequences in this sample translate to the same CDR3. This chain connects TRBV6-5 to TRBJ2-7; possible D gene TRBD1, 6 bases. Germline-derived CDR1 and CDR2 are MNHEY and SVGAGI. Trimming stripped 2 bases from V and 6 bases from J, with 11 bases between. This CDR3 contains 13 residues. This CDR3 reads CASSYGQGREQYF. The CDR3, as DNA: TGTGCCAGCAGTTACGGGCAGGGGCGCGAGCAGTACTTC.

This clone has only one observation. The chain couples TRBV28 to TRBJ1-1; 7 bases line up with TRBD1. Germline trimming cut 4 bases from V and 4 bases from J; bases unmatched to any gene: 0. The germline V gene encodes CDR1 MDHEN and CDR2 SYDVKM. The CDR3 spans 12 residues. This CDR3 is CASSWDSTEAFF. As DNA, the CDR3 is TGTGCCAGCAGTTGGGACAGCACTGAAGCTTTCTTT. Combining the CDR3 with reference TRBV28 and TRBJ1-1 gives the whole variable domain DVKVTQSSRYLVKRTGEKVFLECVQDMDHENMFWYRQDPGLGLRLIYFSYDVKMKEKGDIPEGYSVSREKKERFSLILESASTNQTSMYLCASSWDSTEAFFGQGTRLTVV.

V and J are TRBV9 and TRBJ2-6; no clear D gene. Trimming removed 1 base at V and 0 bases at J, with 5 bases between. CDR1 and CDR2 from the germline V gene are SGDLS and YYNGEE. This CDR3 contains 15 residues. The CDR3 protein is CASSVYYSGANVLTF. The CDR3 coding sequence is TGTGCCAGCAGCGTATACTACTCTGGGGCCAACGTCCTGACTTTC.

The chain links TRBV18 to TRBJ2-7; D may be TRBD2 (6 bases). Trimming removed 2 bases from V and 3 bases from J, with 11 bases in between. Germline CDR1 KGHSH, CDR2 LQKENI. The CDR3 has 14 amino acids. The CDR3 region is CASSPAEGHYEQYF. CDR3 in DNA: TGTGCCAGCTCACCAGCGGAGGGCCACTACGAGCAGTACTTC.

The gene calls are TRBV29-1 and TRBJ1-2; D remains ambiguous. Trimming pared 4 bases from V and 7 bases from J, leaving 16 bases between. The CDR3 has 13 residues. Germline V gives CDR1 SQVTM, CDR2 ANQGSEA. The CDR3 sequence: CSVALNSLGGYTF. In DNA form, the CDR3 reads TGCAGCGTTGCTCTTAACAGCTTGGGTGGCTACACCTTC.

This rearrangement joins TRBV6-1 to TRBJ2-1; D possibly corresponds to TRBD2 (6 bases). The V gene's germline CDR1 is MNHNS and CDR2 SASEGT. The CDR3 is 14 amino acids. Trimming pared 8 bases from V and 3 bases from J, leaving 14 bases between. The CDR3 loop is CASGGEGGYNEQFF. The CDR3 DNA is TGTGCCAGCGGGGGAGAGGGAGGCTACAATGAGCAGTTCTTC.

This clone was recorded only once. V is TRBV28 and J is TRBJ1-2, with a tentative D call TRBD1 (6 bases). The CDR3 extends over 14 amino acids. V was shortened by 2 bases and J by 4 bases, with 11 bases between the two germline ends. Germline V gene data show CDR1 as MDHEN and CDR2 as SYDVKM. CDR3 in amino acids: CASSLSDRSYGYTF. CDR3 nucleotides: TGTGCCAGCAGTTTAAGCGACAGGAGCTATGGCTACACCTTC.

The rearrangement links TRBV9 to TRBJ2-7; the D gene is possibly TRBD2 (6 bases). The V end lost 0 bases, the J end lost 0 bases, and 7 bases lay between the germline ends. CDR1 and CDR2 (germline): SGDLS, YYNGEE. CDR3 length equals 14 residues. CDR3 bases: TGTGCCAGCAGCGTAGGCGGGGTCTCCTACGAGCAGTACTTC. It codes for CASSVGGVSYEQYF.

CDR3 sequence reads: CASSPSFERTQYF. CDR3 DNA: TGTGCCAGCTCACCGAGCTTCGAGAGGACGCAGTATTTT. This rearrangement joins TRBV18 to TRBJ2-3; the D is unclear. Trimming took off 3 bases at V and 9 bases at J, with 13 bases between the two ends. This CDR3 comprises 13 residues. The germline gives CDR1 KGHSH, CDR2 LQKENI.

Written as DNA, the CDR3 is TGTGCCAGTAGAGAGCGGGCTCGGAGCAATCAGCCCCAGCATTTT. It codes for CASRERARSNQPQHF. V is TRBV19 and J is TRBJ1-5; unclear D gene. Trimming removed 6 bases at V and 1 base at J, with 13 bases between. This CDR3 contains 15 residues. Per germline, CDR1 LNHDA and CDR2 SQIVND (reference sequence).

The V call is TRBV9, the J call TRBJ2-7, with 10 positions matching TRBD2. Germline V gene sequence: CDR1 SGDLS, CDR2 YYNGEE. CDR3 length equals 14 residues. V shed 2 bases and J 4 bases; nucleotides not matched to a gene: 3. The CDR3 loop is CASSVLAGAYEQYF. The CDR3 nucleotides are TGTGCCAGCAGCGTCCTAGCGGGAGCTTACGAGCAGTACTTC. Filled out from reference TRBV9 and TRBJ2-7, the complete variable domain reads DSGVTQTPKHLITATGQRVTLRCSPRSGDLSVYWYQQSLDQGLQFLIQYYNGEERAKGNILERFSAQQFPDLHSELNLSSLELGDSALYFCASSVLAGAYEQYFGPGTRLTVT.

The genes are TRBV30 and TRBJ2-5, with a tentative D call TRBD2 (5 bases). Per the germline V gene, CDR1 is GTSNPN and CDR2 is SVGIG (reference sequence). The CDR3 length is 13 residues. The V end lost 2 bases, the J end lost 3 bases, and 10 bases lay between the germline ends. The CDR3 loop is CAWSKGVEETQYF. CDR3 bases: TGTGCCTGGAGTAAGGGAGTGGAAGAGACCCAGTACTTC.

This chain links TRBV7-9 with TRBJ2-3; TRBD2 might be the D (5 bases). CDR3 length: 15 amino acids. V lost 2 bases to trimming and J lost 1 base, with 10 bases between them. Germline CDR1 SEHNR, CDR2 FQNEAQ (reference sequence). CDR3 protein: CASSLIRDRTDTQYF. CDR3 coding DNA: TGTGCCAGCAGCTTAATACGGGATCGCACAGATACGCAGTATTTT.

The chain is built from TRBV29-1 and TRBJ2-7, with 7 bases fitting TRBD1. The CDR3 consists of 16 residues. The ends lost 6 bases at V and 9 bases at J; junction bases unmatched: 23. Germline V CDR1 and CDR2: SQVTM, ANQGSEA. CDR3 region: CSVEKDRTGKSRGQYF. CDR3 coding DNA: TGCAGCGTGGAAAAAGATCGGACAGGTAAGAGTCGCGGGCAGTACTTC.

The rearrangement links TRBV29-1 to TRBJ2-1; no reliable D call. Germline V gene data show CDR1 as SQVTM and CDR2 as ANQGSEA. V lost 5 bases, J lost 7 bases, and 27 bases lay in between. This CDR3 is built from 17 residues. The CDR3 sequence: CSVPLSRTKLPWNEQFF. DNA for the CDR3: TGCAGCGTTCCATTAAGTAGAACCAAACTACCCTGGAATGAGCAGTTCTTC.